These 10 T cell receptor beta chains originate from one sample sequenced in a study of blood T cell repertoires in COVID-19. Produced via immunoSEQ multiplex PCR; TCRdb's table is partial and in-frame only. The data hold around 140,000 clones, with about 90% observed a single time. Material for sequencing was peripheral blood. The receptors were gathered from a man aged 80 or over with acute or convalescent COVID-19.

This clone was counted once. This sequence joins TRBV24-1 and TRBJ1-1; 10 bases map to TRBD1. The ends lost 4 bases at V and 3 bases at J; junction bases unmatched: 1. This CDR3 spans 14 amino acids. Germline V gives CDR1 KGHDR, CDR2 SFDVKD. The CDR3, as DNA: TGTGCCACCAGTGACGGGACAGGGGACACTGAAGCTTTCTTT. Residues: CATSDGTGDTEAFF.

V gene TRBV5-1 combines with J gene TRBJ2-1, with 8 nucleotides matching TRBD1. CDR3 length: 13 residues. CDR1 and CDR2 from the germline V gene are SGHRS and YFSETQ. J lost 7 bases, V lost 4 bases, and 4 bases had no gene match. The CDR3 DNA is TGCGCCAGCAGCCCGACAGGGGTTAATGAGCAGTTCTTC. Amino acids: CASSPTGVNEQFF. The variable domain in full, with the rest retrieved from reference TRBV5-1 and TRBJ2-1, is KAGVTQTPRYLIKTRGQQVTLSCSPISGHRSVSWYQQTPGQGLQFLFEYFSETQRNKGNFPGRFSGRQFSNSRSEMNVSTLELGDSALYLCASSPTGVNEQFFGPGTRLTVL.

The chain recombines TRBV5-1 with TRBJ2-3, with D possibly being TRBD2 (5 bases). CDR3 length: 16 residues. Germline V lookup: CDR1 SGHRS, CDR2 YFSETQ. V was pared by 3 bases and J by 0 bases, with 14 bases between. This CDR3 is CASSSKDERSTDTQYF. The CDR3 nucleotides read TGCGCCAGCAGCTCGAAAGACGAGCGGAGCACAGATACGCAGTATTTT. The variable domain in full, completed from reference TRBV5-1 and TRBJ2-3, reads KAGVTQTPRYLIKTRGQQVTLSCSPISGHRSVSWYQQTPGQGLQFLFEYFSETQRNKGNFPGRFSGRQFSNSRSEMNVSTLELGDSALYLCASSSKDERSTDTQYFGPGTRLTVL.

The chain has TRBV24-1 and TRBJ2-7; D is perhaps TRBD2 (5 bases). V was trimmed by 4 bases and J by 2 bases, leaving 14 bases between them. Germline assignment: CDR1 KGHDR and CDR2 SFDVKD. This CDR3 has 15 residues. The CDR3 region has the DNA TGTGCCACCAGTGACTCCGGGGTCTTGCCCTACGAGCAGTACTTC. The encoded protein is CATSDSGVLPYEQYF.

This clone was observed a single time. V gene TRBV27 combines with J gene TRBJ2-1, with D perhaps TRBD2 (5 bases). Germline CDR1 is MNHEY and CDR2 is SMNVEV (reference sequence). V was shortened by 5 bases and J by 8 bases, with 13 bases between the two germline ends. This CDR3 comprises 13 residues. This CDR3 reads CASSPGLVDEQFF. The CDR3 bases are TGTGCCAGCAGTCCGGGGTTGGTCGATGAGCAGTTCTTC.

The rearrangement links TRBV18 to TRBJ2-5; 8 bases fit TRBD2. The V gene's germline CDR1 is KGHSH and CDR2 LQKENI. This CDR3 comprises 13 residues. Trimming at V came to 5 bases and at J to 3 bases, leaving 2 bases not matched to a gene. CDR3: CASSAGLEETQYF. CDR3 in DNA: TGTGCCAGCTCAGCGGGACTAGAAGAGACCCAGTACTTC.

V gene TRBV3-1 (or the pseudogene TRBV3-2) combines with J gene TRBJ2-2, with D maybe TRBD2 (6 bases). Germline V gene data show CDR1 as LGHDT and CDR2 as YNNKEL (reference sequence). The V gene lost 1 base and the J gene lost 5 bases, with 14 bases spanning the gap. The CDR3 covers 16 residues. CDR3 DNA: TGTGCCAGCAGCCAAGGAGAAGGAGGGATAACCGGGGAGCTGTTTTTT. Residues: CASSQGEGGITGELFF.

CDR3 residues: CASSWGQGANQPQHF. CDR3 DNA sequence: TGTGCCAGCAGCTGGGGACAGGGGGCCAATCAGCCCCAGCATTTT. V and J are TRBV5-5 and TRBJ1-5; 12 bases fit TRBD1. There are 15 residues in the CDR3. Trimming took 3 bases from V and 3 from J; bases not matched to a gene: 1. Germline V gives CDR1 SGHKS, CDR2 YYEKEE (reference sequence). Together with reference TRBV5-5 and TRBJ1-5, the CDR3 gives the full variable domain: DAGVTQSPTHLIKTRGQQVTLRCSPISGHKSVSWYQQVLGQGPQFIFQYYEKEERGRGNFPDRFSARQFPNYSSELNVNALLLGDSALYLCASSWGQGANQPQHFGDGTRLSIL.

This chain uses TRBV6-5 with TRBJ2-6; no clear D. Germline V gene sequence: CDR1 MNHEY, CDR2 SVGAGI. The CDR3 runs to 16 residues. Trimming pared 0 bases from V and 1 base from J, leaving 7 bases between. CDR3 DNA sequence: TGTGCCAGCAGTTACTCGAAACTATCTGGGGCCAACGTCCTGACTTTC. Its translation: CASSYSKLSGANVLTF.

This chain joins TRBV11-3 and TRBJ2-2; 7 bases are shared with TRBD2. V lost 0 bases and J lost 4; bases outside the gene matches: 5. The CDR3 runs 16 residues. From germline, CDR1 is SGHNT and CDR2 YENEEA. Here the CDR3 reads CASSLDGRVGTGELFF. In DNA, the CDR3 is TGTGCCAGCAGCTTAGATGGGAGGGTTGGCACCGGGGAGCTGTTTTTT.